Detailed here is one T cell receptor (beta chain). Its antigen is not known. Trimming stripped 9 bases from V and 7 bases from J, with 22 bases between. The CDR3 extends over 14 amino acids. Germline loops: CDR1 LNHDA, CDR2 SQIVND (reference sequence). Authors' processing steps: Filtering of immunoSEQ junctional sequences could not match full-length read filtering. TCRdb keeps only in-frame clones here, not all; method: immunoSEQ multiplex PCR. The DNA was the basis for D and trimming; V, J and clone size are from that table. This table holds a few million clones, around 95% found once. These data originate in a study of shared clonotypes between healthy human individuals. At the level of the study: Aged between 18 and 49, the donors were a couple of women and three men. CD4 naive cells filled three plates per donor, CD4 memory three, CD8 naive two and CD8 memory one.

CD45RO negativity and positive selection for CCR7 defined naive CD8 cells, a population that excluded terminally differentiated effector memory CD45RA+ cells. General study points: Naive CD4 clonotypes were shared across a few donors at roughly 4.6%.

The sample was naive CD8+ T cells from PBMCs. This receptor was taken from a man aged 18 to 30 in good health. Some clones in this sample may be carry-over from other donors' samples. The chain joins TRBV19 to TRBJ2-7; tentatively, D is TRBD1 or TRBD2 (6 bases each). In DNA form, the CDR3 reads TGTGCCAGCTCGGGGGCAGGTAGGGGCTTGGAGCAGTACTTC. This sequence encodes CASSGAGRGLEQYF.